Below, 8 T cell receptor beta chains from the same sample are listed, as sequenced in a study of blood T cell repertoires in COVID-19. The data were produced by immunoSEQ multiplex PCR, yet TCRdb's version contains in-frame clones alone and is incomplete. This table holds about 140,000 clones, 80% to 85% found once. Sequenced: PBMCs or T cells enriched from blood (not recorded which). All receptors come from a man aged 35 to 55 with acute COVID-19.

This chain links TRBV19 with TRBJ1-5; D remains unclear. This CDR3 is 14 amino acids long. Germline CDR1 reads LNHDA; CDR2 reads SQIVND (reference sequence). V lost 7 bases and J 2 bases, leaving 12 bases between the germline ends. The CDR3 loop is CASTKTGGNQPQHF. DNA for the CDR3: TGTGCCAGTACCAAAACCGGAGGCAATCAGCCCCAGCATTTT.

The CDR3 loop is CASSISSGVLGEQFF. The CDR3 DNA reads TGTGCCAGTAGTATTAGTAGCGGGGTGCTGGGTGAGCAGTTCTTC. V usage is TRBV19 and J usage is TRBJ2-1; 8 bases are a match to TRBD2. Per the germline V gene, CDR1 is LNHDA and CDR2 is SQIVND (reference sequence). The V segment lost 3 bases and the J segment 9 bases; nucleotides outside the gene matches: 10. There are 15 residues in the CDR3. Looking up the rest from reference TRBV19 and TRBJ2-1 gives the full variable domain: DGGITQSPKYLFRKEGQNVTLSCEQNLNHDAMYWYRQDPGQGLRLIYYSQIVNDFQKGDIAEGYSVSREKKESFPLTVTSAQKNPTAFYLCASSISSGVLGEQFFGPGTRLTVL.

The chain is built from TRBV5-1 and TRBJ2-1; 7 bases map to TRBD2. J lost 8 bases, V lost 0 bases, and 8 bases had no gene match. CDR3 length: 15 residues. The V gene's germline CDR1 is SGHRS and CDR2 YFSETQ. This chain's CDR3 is CASSLGGLVGYEQFF. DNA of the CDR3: TGCGCCAGCAGCTTGGGCGGACTAGTTGGATATGAGCAGTTCTTC.

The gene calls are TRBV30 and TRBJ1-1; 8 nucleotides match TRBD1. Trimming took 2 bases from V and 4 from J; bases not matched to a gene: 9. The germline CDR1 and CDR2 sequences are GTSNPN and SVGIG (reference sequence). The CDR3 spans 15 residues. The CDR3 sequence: CAWSLITGGGTEAFF. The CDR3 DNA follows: TGTGCCTGGAGTTTAATTACAGGGGGTGGCACTGAAGCTTTCTTT.

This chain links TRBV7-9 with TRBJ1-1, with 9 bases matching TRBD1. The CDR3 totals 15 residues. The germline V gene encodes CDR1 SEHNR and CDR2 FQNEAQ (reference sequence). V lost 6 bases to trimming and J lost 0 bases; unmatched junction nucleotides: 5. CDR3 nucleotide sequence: TGTGCCAGCAGACTCGGACAGGGGATGAACACTGAAGCTTTCTTT. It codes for CASRLGQGMNTEAFF.

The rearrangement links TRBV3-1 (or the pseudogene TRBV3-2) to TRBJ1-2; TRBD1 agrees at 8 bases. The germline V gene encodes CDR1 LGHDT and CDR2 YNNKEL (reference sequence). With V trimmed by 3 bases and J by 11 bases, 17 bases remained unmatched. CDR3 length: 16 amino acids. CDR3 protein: CASSQGFDRGLKGYTF. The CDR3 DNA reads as TGTGCCAGCAGCCAGGGGTTCGACAGGGGACTCAAGGGATACACCTTC.

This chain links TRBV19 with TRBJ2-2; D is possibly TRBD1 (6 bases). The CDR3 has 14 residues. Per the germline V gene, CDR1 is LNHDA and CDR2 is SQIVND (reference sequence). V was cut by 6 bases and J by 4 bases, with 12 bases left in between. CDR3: CASRDSPSTGELFF. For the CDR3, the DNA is TGTGCCAGTAGGGACAGTCCGAGCACCGGGGAGCTGTTTTTT.

The CDR3 DNA sequence: TGTGCCAGCAGTTTGAAGGGGCTGGGCAATCAGCCCCAGCATTTT. It specifies CASSLKGLGNQPQHF. The chain combines TRBV27 with TRBJ1-5; TRBD1 is a possible D gene (5 bases). The CDR3 loop spans 15 amino acids. Germline CDR1 is MNHEY and CDR2 is SMNVEV (reference sequence). Trimming took off 3 bases at V and 2 bases at J, with 11 bases between the two ends.